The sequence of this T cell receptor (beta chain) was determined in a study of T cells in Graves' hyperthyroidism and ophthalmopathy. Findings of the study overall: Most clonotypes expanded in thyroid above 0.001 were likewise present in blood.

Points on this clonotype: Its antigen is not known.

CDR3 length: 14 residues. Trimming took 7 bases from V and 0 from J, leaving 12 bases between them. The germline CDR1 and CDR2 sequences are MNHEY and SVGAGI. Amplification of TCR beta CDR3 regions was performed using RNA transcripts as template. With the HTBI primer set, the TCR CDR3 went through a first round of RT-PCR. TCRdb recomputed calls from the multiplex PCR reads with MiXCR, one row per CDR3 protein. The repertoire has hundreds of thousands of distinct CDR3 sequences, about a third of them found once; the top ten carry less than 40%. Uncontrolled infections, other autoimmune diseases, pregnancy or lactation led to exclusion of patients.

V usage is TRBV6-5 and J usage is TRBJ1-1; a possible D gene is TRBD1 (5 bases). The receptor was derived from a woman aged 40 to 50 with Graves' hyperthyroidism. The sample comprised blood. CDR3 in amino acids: CASMGQIMNTEAFF. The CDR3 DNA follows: TGTGCCAGCATGGGGCAAATCATGAACACTGAAGCTTTCTTT.